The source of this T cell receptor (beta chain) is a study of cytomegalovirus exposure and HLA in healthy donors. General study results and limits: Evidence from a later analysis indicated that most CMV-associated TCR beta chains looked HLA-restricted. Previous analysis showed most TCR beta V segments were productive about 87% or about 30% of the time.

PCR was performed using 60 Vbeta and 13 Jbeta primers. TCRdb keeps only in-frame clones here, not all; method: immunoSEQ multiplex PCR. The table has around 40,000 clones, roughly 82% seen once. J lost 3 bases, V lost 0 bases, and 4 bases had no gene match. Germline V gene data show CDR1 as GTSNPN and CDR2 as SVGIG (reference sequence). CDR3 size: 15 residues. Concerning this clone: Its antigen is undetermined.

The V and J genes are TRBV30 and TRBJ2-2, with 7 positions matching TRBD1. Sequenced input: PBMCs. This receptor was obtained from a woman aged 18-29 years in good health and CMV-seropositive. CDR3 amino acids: CAWSVRDRDTGELFF. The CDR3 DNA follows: TGTGCCTGGAGTGTACGAGACAGGGACACCGGGGAGCTGTTTTTT.